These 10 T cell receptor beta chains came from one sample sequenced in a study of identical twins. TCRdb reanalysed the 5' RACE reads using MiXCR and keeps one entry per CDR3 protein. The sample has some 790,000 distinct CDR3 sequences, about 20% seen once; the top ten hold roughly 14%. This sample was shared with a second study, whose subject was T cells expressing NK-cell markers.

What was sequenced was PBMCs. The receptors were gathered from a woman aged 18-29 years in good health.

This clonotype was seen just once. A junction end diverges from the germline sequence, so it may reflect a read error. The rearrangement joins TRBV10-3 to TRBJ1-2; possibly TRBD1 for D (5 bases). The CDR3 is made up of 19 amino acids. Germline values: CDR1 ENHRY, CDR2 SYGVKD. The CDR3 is CAFSLILGQQIGRGYGYTF. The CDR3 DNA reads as TGTGCCTTCAGTTTGATTTTGGGGCAACAAATAGGGAGGGGCTATGGCTACACCTTC.

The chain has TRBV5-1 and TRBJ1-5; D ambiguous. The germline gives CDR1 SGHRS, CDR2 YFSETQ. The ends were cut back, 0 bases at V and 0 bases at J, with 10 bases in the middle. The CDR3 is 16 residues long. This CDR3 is CASSLAGPLSNQPQHF. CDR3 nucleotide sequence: TGCGCCAGCAGCTTGGCTGGGCCCCTTAGCAATCAGCCCCAGCATTTT.

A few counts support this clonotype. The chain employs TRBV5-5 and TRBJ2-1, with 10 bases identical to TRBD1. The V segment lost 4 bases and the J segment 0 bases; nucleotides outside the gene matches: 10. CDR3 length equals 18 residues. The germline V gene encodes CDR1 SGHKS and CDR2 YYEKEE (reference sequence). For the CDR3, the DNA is TGTGCCAGCAGCGTGGACAGGGGGGGTTCTTACTCCTACAATGAGCAGTTCTTC. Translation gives CASSVDRGGSYSYNEQFF.

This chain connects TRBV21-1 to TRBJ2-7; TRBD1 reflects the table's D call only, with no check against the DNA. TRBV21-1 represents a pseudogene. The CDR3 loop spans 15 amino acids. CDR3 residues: CASSKRQGAIYEQYF. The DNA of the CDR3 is TGTGCCAGCAGCAAACGACAGGGGGCCATCTACGAGCAGTACTTC.

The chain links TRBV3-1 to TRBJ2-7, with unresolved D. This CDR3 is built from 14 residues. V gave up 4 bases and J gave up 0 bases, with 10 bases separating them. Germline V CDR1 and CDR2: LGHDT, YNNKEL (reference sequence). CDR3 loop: CASSPQRSSYEQYF. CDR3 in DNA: TGTGCCAGCAGCCCTCAACGGAGCTCCTACGAGCAGTACTTC.

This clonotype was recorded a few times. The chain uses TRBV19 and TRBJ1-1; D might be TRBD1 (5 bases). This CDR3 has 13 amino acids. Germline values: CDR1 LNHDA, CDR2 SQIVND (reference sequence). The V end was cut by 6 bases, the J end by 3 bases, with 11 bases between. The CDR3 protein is CASRGQIYTEAFF. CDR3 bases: TGTGCCAGTAGGGGGCAGATTTACACTGAAGCTTTCTTT.

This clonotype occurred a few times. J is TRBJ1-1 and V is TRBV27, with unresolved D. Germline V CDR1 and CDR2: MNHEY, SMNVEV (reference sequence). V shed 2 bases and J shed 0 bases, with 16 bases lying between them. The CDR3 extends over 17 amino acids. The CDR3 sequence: CASSLSTGTAMNTEAFF. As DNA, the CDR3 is TGTGCCAGCAGTTTAAGCACCGGAACAGCCATGAACACTGAAGCTTTCTTT.

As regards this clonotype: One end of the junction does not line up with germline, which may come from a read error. CDR3 protein: CAISLVPGTGSSGANVLTF. CDR3 DNA sequence: TGTGCCATCAGTTTAGTCCCGGGGACAGGGAGTTCTGGGGCCAACGTCCTGACTTTC. The chain has TRBV12-3 or TRBV12-4 and TRBJ2-6, with TRBD1 matching over 9 bases. CDR3 length: 19 amino acids.

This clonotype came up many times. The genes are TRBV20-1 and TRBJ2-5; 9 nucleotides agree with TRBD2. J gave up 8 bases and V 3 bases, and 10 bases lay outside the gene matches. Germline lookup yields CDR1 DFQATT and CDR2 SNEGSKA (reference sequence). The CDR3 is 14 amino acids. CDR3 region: CSASLSGGGGTQYF. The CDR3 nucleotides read TGCAGTGCTAGCCTTAGCGGGGGTGGAGGTACCCAGTACTTC.

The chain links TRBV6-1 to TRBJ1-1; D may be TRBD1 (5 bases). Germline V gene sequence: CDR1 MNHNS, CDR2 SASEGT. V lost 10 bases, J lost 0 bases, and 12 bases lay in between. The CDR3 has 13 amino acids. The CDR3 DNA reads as TGTGCCACCTACGGGGGAATGAACACTGAAGCTTTCTTT. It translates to CATYGGMNTEAFF.